The 20 T cell receptor beta chains below were found in one sample sequenced in a study of CD8 T cells in ankylosing spondylitis. TCRdb recomputed calls from the 5' RACE reads with MiXCR, one row per CDR3 protein. The sample comprises hundreds of thousands of distinct CDR3 sequences, about 19% of which are singletons, and around 8% rests with the top ten. Sequenced input: blood, either unsorted or a sorted T cell fraction (not recorded which). All receptors come from a male donor with ankylosing spondylitis or in good health (not recorded which).

This clonotype was detected a few times. V and J are TRBV5-4 and TRBJ2-1; the match to TRBD2 covers 8 bases. CDR1 SGHNT and CDR2 YYREEE come from the germline V gene (reference sequence). V lost 0 bases to trimming and J lost 3 bases; unmatched junction nucleotides: 5. This CDR3 region has 16 residues. The CDR3 here is CASSLGGAGGYNEQFF. The CDR3 nucleotides are TGTGCCAGCAGCTTGGGGGGGGCGGGGGGCTACAATGAGCAGTTCTTC. The whole variable domain, filled in from reference TRBV5-4 and TRBJ2-1, reads ETGVTQSPTHLIKTRGQQVTLRCSSQSGHNTVSWYQQALGQGPQFIFQYYREEENGRGNFPPRFSGLQFPNYSSELNVNALELDDSALYLCASSLGGAGGYNEQFFGPGTRLTVL.

The chain combines TRBV7-8 with TRBJ1-1, with D hard to call. Trimming stripped 1 base from V and 10 bases from J, with 10 bases between. Germline CDR1 is SGHVS and CDR2 is FQNEAQ. The CDR3 runs to 12 residues. CDR3 in amino acids: CASSLEGGSAFF. CDR3 bases: TGTGCCAGCAGCTTAGAGGGTGGGTCAGCTTTCTTT.

In nucleotides, the CDR3 is TGTGCCAGCAGTTCGGGACTAGCCCGGAATGAGCAGTTCTTC. The encoded protein is CASSSGLARNEQFF. J is TRBJ2-1 and V is TRBV12-3 or TRBV12-4; 9 bases agree with TRBD2. J lost 7 bases, V lost 4 bases, and 5 bases had no gene match. CDR3 length: 14 amino acids.

This clonotype was counted between two and nine times. The V gene is TRBV12-3 or TRBV12-4, the J gene TRBJ1-2; D uncertain. The CDR3 runs 13 residues. Between the trimmed V and J ends, which lost 5 bases and 4 bases, there was a span of 11 bases. CDR3 DNA sequence: TGTGCCAGCAGTCAGGATTCCTTCTATGGCTACACCTTC. Translating it yields CASSQDSFYGYTF.

This clonotype was seen a few times. The chain joins TRBV7-2 to TRBJ2-1; D is perhaps TRBD1 (5 bases). V lost 6 bases to trimming and J lost 5 bases, with 11 bases between them. The germline gives CDR1 SGHTA, CDR2 FQGNSA. The CDR3 covers 13 residues. The CDR3 loop is CASRGNRHNEQFF. DNA of the CDR3: TGTGCCAGCAGGGGAAACAGGCACAATGAGCAGTTCTTC. The whole variable domain, remainder taken from reference TRBV7-2 and TRBJ2-1, is GAGVSQSPSNKVTEKGKDVELRCDPISGHTALYWYRQSLGQGLEFLIYFQGNSAPDKSGLPSDRFSAERTGGSVSTLTIQRTQQEDSAVYLCASRGNRHNEQFFGPGTRLTVL.

This clonotype has just a few counts. The chain combines TRBV20-1 with TRBJ2-5; D unresolved. Looked up from germline, CDR1 is DFQATT and CDR2 is SNEGSKA (reference sequence). This CDR3 region has 13 residues. The V gene lost 0 bases and the J gene lost 1 base, with 6 bases spanning the gap. The CDR3: CSARDAFQETQYF. The CDR3 DNA is TGCAGTGCTAGAGATGCGTTCCAAGAGACCCAGTACTTC.

This clonotype was counted only a few times. The V and J genes are TRBV28 and TRBJ2-2, with D tentatively TRBD1 or TRBD2 (6 bases each). The CDR3 has 16 residues. Per germline, CDR1 MDHEN and CDR2 SYDVKM. V lost 1 base to trimming and J lost 6 bases, with 15 bases between them. The CDR3 DNA follows: TGTGCCAGCAGTTTATTGGATGGGGGGCGCTCCGGGGAGCTGTTTTTT. It yields the protein CASSLLDGGRSGELFF.

The chain combines TRBV21-1 with TRBJ2-2. TRBV21-1 is a pseudogene. The CDR3 is 16 amino acids. This chain's CDR3 is CASSRLGPSNTGELFF. The CDR3 region has the DNA TGTGCCAGCAGCCGGTTGGGTCCGAGCAACACCGGGGAGCTGTTTTTT.

The genes are TRBV20-1 and TRBJ2-2, with D perhaps matching TRBD2 (6 bases). Germline V gene lookup returns CDR1 DFQATT and CDR2 SNEGSKA (reference sequence). The CDR3 totals 13 residues. Deletions cut 3 bases from V and 5 bases from J, with 10 bases between. In DNA form, the CDR3 reads TGCAGTGCTAGGGAGGGGAGTACCGGGGAGCTGTTTTTT. Translating gives CSAREGSTGELFF.

This rearrangement joins TRBV20-1 to TRBJ2-1; 8 positions agree with TRBD2. The CDR3 consists of 14 residues. V was clipped by 2 bases and J by 3 bases; unmatched bases: 3. Germline V lookup: CDR1 DFQATT, CDR2 SNEGSKA (reference sequence). The CDR3 reads CSARKLAVYNEQFF. The CDR3 DNA is TGCAGTGCTAGAAAACTAGCGGTCTACAATGAGCAGTTCTTC.

This clonotype was seen only a few times. The chain is built from TRBV19 and TRBJ1-1; D perhaps matches TRBD1 (5 bases). Germline V gives CDR1 LNHDA, CDR2 SQIVND (reference sequence). The length of the CDR3 is 13 residues. With 2 bases removed from V and 1 base from J, the gap between germline ends came to 5 bases. CDR3 nucleotides: TGTGCCAGTAGTATAACAGGGAACACTGAAGCTTTCTTT. This sequence encodes CASSITGNTEAFF. Drawing the rest from reference TRBV19 and TRBJ1-1, the complete variable domain is DGGITQSPKYLFRKEGQNVTLSCEQNLNHDAMYWYRQDPGQGLRLIYYSQIVNDFQKGDIAEGYSVSREKKESFPLTVTSAQKNPTAFYLCASSITGNTEAFFGQGTRLTVV.

A few counts support this clonotype. The rearrangement uses TRBV2 and TRBJ1-4, with 7 bases lining up with TRBD1. Trimming cost V 4 bases and J 8 bases; bases outside gene matches: 7. In germline, CDR1 is SNHLY, CDR2 FYNNEI. This CDR3 is 14 amino acids long. This chain's CDR3 is CASSVRGLGEKLFF. CDR3 sequence (DNA): TGTGCCAGCAGTGTAAGGGGGCTCGGCGAAAAACTGTTTTTT.

This clonotype has a handful of counts. The chain carries TRBV20-1 and TRBJ1-5; weak D call: TRBD1 (5 bases). V dropped 5 bases and J dropped 0 bases, with 20 bases sitting between them. Germline-derived CDR1 and CDR2 are DFQATT and SNEGSKA (reference sequence). The CDR3 extends over 17 amino acids. As DNA, the CDR3 is TGCAGTGCTCCTGACCGGAGGAAGGGGTATAGCAATCAGCCCCAGCATTTT. Protein sequence: CSAPDRRKGYSNQPQHF.

The rearrangement joins TRBV7-3 to TRBJ2-7; 11 bases map to TRBD2. The CDR3 contains 16 residues. V was clipped by 5 bases and J by 2 bases; unmatched bases: 8. CDR1 and CDR2 from the germline V gene are SGHTA and FQGTGA. The CDR3 nucleotides read TGTGCCAGCAGCATACTAGCGGGAGTTTGCCCCTACGAGCAGTACGTC. Protein sequence: CASSILAGVCPYEQYV.

This clonotype has a handful of counts. This chain connects TRBV20-1 to TRBJ2-4; the match to TRBD1 covers 7 bases. V dropped 4 bases and J dropped 12; count of bases not matched to a gene: 12. This CDR3 contains 13 residues. Per the germline V gene, CDR1 is DFQATT and CDR2 is SNEGSKA (reference sequence). The CDR3 loop is CSATFTGERNQYF. The CDR3 nucleotides read TGCAGTGCTACCTTTACAGGGGAGAGGAATCAGTACTTC.

This clonotype appeared once. V is TRBV7-2 and J is TRBJ2-5, with 8 bases aligning to TRBD2. The ends lost 6 bases at V and 6 bases at J; junction bases unmatched: 12. Germline V gene data show CDR1 as SGHTA and CDR2 as FQGNSA. The CDR3 runs to 15 residues. The CDR3 is CASRSSSGAPQTQYF. The CDR3 bases are TGTGCCAGCAGGTCGAGTAGCGGGGCCCCGCAGACCCAGTACTTC.

This rearrangement joins TRBV28 to TRBJ2-1, with 9 nucleotides matching TRBD2. This CDR3 region has 14 residues. CDR1 MDHEN and CDR2 SYDVKM come from the germline V gene. Written as DNA, the CDR3 is TGTGTGGCTAGCGGGGACAGCTCCTACAATGAGCAGTTCTTC. The encoded protein is CVASGDSSYNEQFF.

The chain combines TRBV2 with TRBJ2-2; a weak D match, TRBD1 (6 bases). Deletions cut 7 bases from V and 5 bases from J, with 23 bases between. The CDR3 consists of 17 residues. CDR1 is SNHLY, CDR2 FYNNEI, per germline. CDR3 sequence reads: CASTVFGGRVGTGELFF. The DNA for the CDR3 is TGTGCCAGCACGGTGTTTGGGGGCAGGGTCGGAACCGGGGAGCTGTTTTTT.

This clonotype was seen a few times. The chain is built from TRBV9 and TRBJ2-3; TRBD2 matches 12 bases. CDR3 size: 17 residues. The germline CDR1 and CDR2 sequences are SGDLS and YYNGEE. V lost 0 bases to trimming and J lost 2 bases; unmatched junction nucleotides: 4. CDR3 protein: CASSVGGLAGPTDTQYF. DNA for the CDR3: TGTGCCAGCAGCGTAGGGGGACTAGCGGGTCCCACAGATACGCAGTATTTT.

The CDR3 region has the DNA TGTGCCAGCAGAACGAGGCGGGGGGCCCACCCAGATACGCAGTATTTT. Translated, it gives CASRTRRGAHPDTQYF. This chain connects TRBV6-1 to TRBJ2-3; 8 bases align to TRBD2. This CDR3 has 16 residues. Germline CDR1 MNHNS, CDR2 SASEGT. V dropped 6 bases and J dropped 4; count of bases not matched to a gene: 12.